The rows below give T cell receptor beta chains drawn from one sample of a study of graft-versus-host responses after intestinal transplantation. Sequenced by immunoSEQ multiplex PCR; TCRdb stores in-frame clones only, minus some. The sample gives 80,000 to 100,000 clones, about 90% of which show up once; around 0.1% is in the top ten. Their recognized antigens are unknown. Sequencing used unstimulated CD4+ T cells sorted from spleen or lymph node cells, obtained before intestinal transplant. These receptors originate from a human donor who received an intestinal transplant. Each CDR3 is given with its conserved first and last residue. D genes are given only for firm matches. The size of a clone is reported for some rows only, either as once, few or many, or as a class for expanded clones.

DNA,CDR3,V,D,size,J
TGCGCCAGCAGCTGGGTAGCGGCCCTCTCCTACAATGAGCAGTTCTTC,CASSWVAALSYNEQFF,TRBV5-1,NA,NA,TRBJ2-1
TGTGCCAGCGTCCATCGACAGGCCGACACTGAAGCTTTCTTT,CASVHRQADTEAFF,TRBV2,NA,few,TRBJ1-1
TGTGCCAGCAGCCAAGAGTACTACGGATCCTACGAGCAGTACTTC,CASSQEYYGSYEQYF,TRBV4-2,NA,NA,TRBJ2-7
TGTGCCAGCAGCTTAAGTGGCGGAACCTCGGGTGAAGCTTTCTTT,CASSLSGGTSGEAFF,TRBV7-9,NA,NA,TRBJ1-1
TGTGCCAGCAGCTTGACAGGAGGGACCCAGTACTTC,CASSLTGGTQYF,TRBV11-2,NA,NA,TRBJ2-5
TGTGCCAGCAGTGAACCCGGGAGGCCCCTCCACTTT,CASSEPGRPLHF,TRBV6-1,NA,NA,TRBJ1-6
TGCGCCAGCAGCCCTTCGGTGGGACAGATTAGAGGCTACACCTTC,CASSPSVGQIRGYTF,TRBV5-1,TRBD1,NA,TRBJ1-2
TGTGCCAGCAGTTACCTGGACAGGGGGTACTATGGCTACACCTTC,CASSYLDRGYYGYTF,TRBV6-6,TRBD1,NA,TRBJ1-2
TGTGCCAGCAGCTTAACGGAAGAGACCCAGTACTTC,CASSLTEETQYF,TRBV7-2,NA,once,TRBJ2-5
TGTGCCAGCAGTGAAGGGGGGGTTCCCTATGGCTACACCTTC,CASSEGGVPYGYTF,TRBV6-1,NA,NA,TRBJ1-2
TGTGCCAGCAGTGTAGACAGGAGCTCCTACAATGAGCAGTTCTTC,CASSVDRSSYNEQFF,TRBV2,NA,NA,TRBJ2-1
TGTGCCAGCAGCTTGTTGACGCCCACACGGGGGACCCAGTACTTC,CASSLLTPTRGTQYF,TRBV7-9,NA,once,TRBJ2-5
TGCAGCGTTGTTTACCAGATGAACACTGAAGCTTTCTTT,CSVVYQMNTEAFF,TRBV29-1,NA,NA,TRBJ1-1
TGTGCCACCAGCAGGGGGGGGGATAATGAAAAACTGTTTTTT,CATSRGGDNEKLFF,TRBV15,NA,NA,TRBJ1-4
TGTGCCAGCAGCCAAGACCTAGCGGGGGGCCTCAAGACCCAGTACTTC,CASSQDLAGGLKTQYF,TRBV4-2,TRBD2,NA,TRBJ2-5
TGTGCCAGCAGCCTCCGACAGGAGAACACTGAAGCTTTCTTT,CASSLRQENTEAFF,TRBV7-9,NA,NA,TRBJ1-1
TGTGCCAGCAGCTTGGTGGACAGGGCTGGAAACACCATATATTTT,CASSLVDRAGNTIYF,TRBV5-6,TRBD1,NA,TRBJ1-3
TGTGCCAACCACAGGGTAAACACTGAAGCTTTCTTT,CANHRVNTEAFF,TRBV6-1,NA,NA,TRBJ1-1
TGTGCCAGCAGTTACTACAGGGGGACAGATACGCAGTATTTT,CASSYYRGTDTQYF,TRBV6-5,TRBD1,NA,TRBJ2-3